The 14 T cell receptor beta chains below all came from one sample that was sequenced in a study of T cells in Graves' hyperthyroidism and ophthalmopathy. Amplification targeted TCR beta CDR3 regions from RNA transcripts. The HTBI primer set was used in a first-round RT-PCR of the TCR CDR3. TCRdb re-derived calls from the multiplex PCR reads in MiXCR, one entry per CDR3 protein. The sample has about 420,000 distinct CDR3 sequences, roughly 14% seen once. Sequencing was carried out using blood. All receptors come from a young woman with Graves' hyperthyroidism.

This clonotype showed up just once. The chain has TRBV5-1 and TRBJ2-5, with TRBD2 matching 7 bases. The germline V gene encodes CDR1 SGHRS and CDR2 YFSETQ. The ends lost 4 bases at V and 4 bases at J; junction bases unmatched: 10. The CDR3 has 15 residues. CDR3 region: CASSPVGGGRETQYF. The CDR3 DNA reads TGCGCCAGCAGCCCCGTCGGCGGGGGACGAGAGACCCAGTACTTC. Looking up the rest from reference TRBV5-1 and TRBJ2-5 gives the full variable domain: KAGVTQTPRYLIKTRGQQVTLSCSPISGHRSVSWYQQTPGQGLQFLFEYFSETQRNKGNFPGRFSGRQFSNSRSEMNVSTLELGDSALYLCASSPVGGGRETQYFGPGTRLLVL.

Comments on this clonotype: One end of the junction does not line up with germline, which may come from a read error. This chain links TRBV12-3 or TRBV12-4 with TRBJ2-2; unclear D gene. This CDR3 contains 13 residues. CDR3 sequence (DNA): TGCGCCAGCTGGAAATTAGAGCCCGGGGAGCTGTTTTTT. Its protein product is CASWKLEPGELFF.

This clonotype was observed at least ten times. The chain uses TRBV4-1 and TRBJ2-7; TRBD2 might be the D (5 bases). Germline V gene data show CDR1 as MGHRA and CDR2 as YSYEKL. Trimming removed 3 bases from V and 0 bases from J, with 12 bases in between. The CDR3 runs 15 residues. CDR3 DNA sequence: TGCGCCAGCAGCCATCAGGACTTCAGCTCCTACGAGCAGTACTTC. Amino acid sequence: CASSHQDFSSYEQYF.

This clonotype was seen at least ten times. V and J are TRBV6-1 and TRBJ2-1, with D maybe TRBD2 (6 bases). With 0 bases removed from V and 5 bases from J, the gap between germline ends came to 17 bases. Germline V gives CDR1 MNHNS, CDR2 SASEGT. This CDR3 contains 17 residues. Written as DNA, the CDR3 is TGTGCCAGCAGTGAAGCGCTTAATAGACTAGGGGACAATGAGCAGTTCTTC. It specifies CASSEALNRLGDNEQFF.

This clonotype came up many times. CDR3 bases: TGTGCCAGCAGCCAAGTGGTAGGGGAGACCCAGTACTTC. It encodes CASSQVVGETQYF. The chain recombines TRBV4-2 with TRBJ2-5, with D unresolved. CDR1 is LGHNA, CDR2 YNFKEQ, per germline. This CDR3 is built from 13 residues. Trimming pared 1 base from V and 5 bases from J, leaving 8 bases between.

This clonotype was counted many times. The CDR3 region is CAILDTTGNTIYF. The DNA of the CDR3 is TGTGCCATCCTGGACACGACTGGAAACACCATATATTTT. The V call is TRBV6-1, the J call TRBJ1-3, with D perhaps TRBD1 (5 bases). V gave up 10 bases and J gave up 2 bases, with 12 bases separating them. The CDR3 consists of 13 residues. The germline V gene encodes CDR1 MNHNS and CDR2 SASEGT.

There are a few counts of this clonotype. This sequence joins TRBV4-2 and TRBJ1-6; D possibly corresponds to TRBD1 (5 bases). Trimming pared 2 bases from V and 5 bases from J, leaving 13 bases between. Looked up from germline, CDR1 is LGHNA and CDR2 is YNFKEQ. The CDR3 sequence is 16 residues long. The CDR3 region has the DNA TGTGCCAGCAGCCAACACCCACAGGAGAATAATTCACCCCTCCACTTT. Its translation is CASSQHPQENNSPLHF.

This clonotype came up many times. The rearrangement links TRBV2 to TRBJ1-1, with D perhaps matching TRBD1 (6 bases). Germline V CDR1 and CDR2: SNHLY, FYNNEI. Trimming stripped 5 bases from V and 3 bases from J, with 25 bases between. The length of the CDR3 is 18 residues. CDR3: CASSTPMDSPGWDTEAFF. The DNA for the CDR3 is TGTGCCAGCAGTACTCCCATGGACAGCCCAGGTTGGGACACTGAAGCTTTCTTT.

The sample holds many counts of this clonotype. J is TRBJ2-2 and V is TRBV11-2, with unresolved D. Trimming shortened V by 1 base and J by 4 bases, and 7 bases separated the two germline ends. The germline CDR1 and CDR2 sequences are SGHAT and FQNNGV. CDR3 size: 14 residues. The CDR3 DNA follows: TGTGCCAGCAGCTTAGGTAGCAGCACCGGGGAGCTGTTTTTT. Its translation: CASSLGSSTGELFF.

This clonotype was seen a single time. For the CDR3, the DNA is TGTGCCAGCAGTGCCGGGACGGCACTTTGGGGTGAGCAGTTCTTC. Its protein product is CASSAGTALWGEQFF. V and J are TRBV2 and TRBJ2-1; D is possibly TRBD1 or TRBD2 (5 bases each). Germline CDR1 is SNHLY and CDR2 is FYNNEI. Trimming removed 4 bases from V and 9 bases from J, with 19 bases in between. CDR3 length equals 15 residues.

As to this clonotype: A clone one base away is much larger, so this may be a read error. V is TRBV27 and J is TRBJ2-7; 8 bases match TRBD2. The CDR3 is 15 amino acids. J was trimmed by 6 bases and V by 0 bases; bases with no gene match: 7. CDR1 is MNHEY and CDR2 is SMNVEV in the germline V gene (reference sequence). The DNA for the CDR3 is TGTGCCAGCAGTTTATCATTAGCGGGAACGTGCGAGCAGTACTTC. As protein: CASSLSLAGTCEQYF.

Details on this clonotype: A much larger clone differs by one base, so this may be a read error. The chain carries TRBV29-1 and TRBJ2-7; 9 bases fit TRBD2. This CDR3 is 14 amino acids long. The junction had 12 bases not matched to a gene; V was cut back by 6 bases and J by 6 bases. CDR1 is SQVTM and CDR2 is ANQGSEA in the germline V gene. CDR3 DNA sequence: TGCAGCGTAAGATATAGCGGGAGTACGGGCGAGCAGTACTTC. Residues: CSVRYSGSTGEQYF.

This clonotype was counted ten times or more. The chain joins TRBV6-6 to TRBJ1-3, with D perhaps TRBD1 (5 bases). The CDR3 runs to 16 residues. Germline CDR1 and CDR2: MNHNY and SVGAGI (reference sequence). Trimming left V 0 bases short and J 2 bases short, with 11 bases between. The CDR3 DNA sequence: TGTGCCAGCAGTTACTCGGCAGGGATCGCTGGAAACACCATATATTTT. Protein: CASSYSAGIAGNTIYF.

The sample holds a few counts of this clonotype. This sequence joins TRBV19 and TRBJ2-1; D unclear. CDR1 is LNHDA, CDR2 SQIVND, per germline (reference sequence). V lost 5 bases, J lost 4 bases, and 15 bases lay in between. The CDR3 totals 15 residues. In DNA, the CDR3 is TGTGCCAGTAGTCAGACGGTTTTGGCGTACAATGAGCAGTTCTTC. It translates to CASSQTVLAYNEQFF.